This T cell receptor (beta chain) was recorded in a study of blood T cell repertoires in COVID-19. Study summary: There were acute and convalescent COVID-19 samples, and they came from the United States, Italy and Spain.

Clones were read by immunoSEQ multiplex PCR, and TCRdb kept only the in-frame ones, dropping some. The repertoire holds over 130,000 clones, with around 90% as singletons. The V end was cut by 3 bases, the J end by 5 bases, with 20 bases between. In germline, CDR1 is SGHRS, CDR2 YFSETQ. This CDR3 has 17 residues. V gene TRBV5-1 combines with J gene TRBJ2-2; maybe TRBD2 (7 bases). The source material was peripheral blood. This sequence originates from a human donor with COVID-19, enrolled during active disease. The donor label of this sample is uncertain. CDR3 in DNA: TGCGCCAGCAGCTCCTCGGACGCGGGGGCTTATACCGGGGAGCTGTTTTTT. Protein: CASSSSDAGAYTGELFF.